The T cell receptor (beta chain) under discussion was sequenced for a study of PD-1 blockade in mismatch repair-deficient tumors. Assay: immunoSEQ multiplex PCR; the TCRdb copy retains only in-frame clones and omits some. The sample comprises around 38,000 clones, around 79% of which are singletons, and 22% rests with the top ten. The CDR3 runs 15 residues. Deletions cut 2 bases from V and 9 bases from J, with 18 bases between. Germline V gives CDR1 SGDLS, CDR2 YYNGEE. This clone was seen a few times. Material: peripheral blood, obtained 4 weeks after starting pembrolizumab. This chain uses TRBV9 with TRBJ2-1, with D possibly being TRBD1 (6 bases). The clonotype originates from an adult with mismatch repair-deficient cancer. The CDR3 DNA reads as TGTGCCAGCAGCGTGTCCCCGAACAGGGAAGTTGAGCAGTTCTTC. Protein product: CASSVSPNREVEQFF.